This entry describes one TCR gamma chain. This clone was recorded only once. There is no known antigen for this receptor. Base qualities are not provided; no much larger clone lies one nucleotide away. One read alone provides weak support. This entry is derived from a study of intestinal T cells in coeliac disease (dated by TCRdb to 2020 to 2021). General notes on the study: Coeliac patients were much younger than controls, with mean ages of around 15 versus 50 years in the TRG cohort. Duodenal biopsies from roughly 10 coeliac disease patients and roughly 10 non-coeliac controls were included in the TCR-delta (TRD) cohort. A second, larger TCR-gamma (TRG) cohort included duodenal biopsies from 30 or so coeliac disease patients and roughly 20 non-coeliac controls.

The CDR3 goes from the cysteine to the phenylalanine over 13 residues. Left in the record is the CDR3 DNA by itself, 39 bases read in frame from the first base. V is pruned by 11 bases and J by 7 bases, leaving 11 bases of the junction without a gene match. General findings and caveats noted by the study authors: FFPE-derived DNA was found to be relatively degraded, and loss of a proportion of TCR sequences in each sample was likely caused by this degradation. Of 54 biopsies, about 51 (94.4%) were correctly classified by TRG clustering, and a leave-one-out accuracy of about 90% was reported. Repeated CDR3 amino acid sequences could not be distinguished from PCR duplicates. TRD kmer-based clustering correctly classified all 20 or so biopsies in training, with a reported leave-one-out accuracy of roughly 90%. Coeliac and control groups differed significantly in age, although an age-split analysis did not yield significant classification.

The library was made by multiplex PCR. Sequencer: Ion Torrent PGM. TRG repertoires were amplified from approximately 0.2 ug of biopsy DNA using the LymphoTrack kit, whose primers carry Illumina adapters. TRG amplicons were purified with AMPure XP beads, quantified on a 2100 Bioanalyzer, and pooled equimolarly. TRG libraries were sequenced on an Ion PGM instrument. Per the original workflow: FastX discarded any read in which over 10% of nucleotides had a quality score below the third quartile for that patient. Alignment of reads was performed with IMGT/HighV-QUEST so that V, D and J genes were assigned, CDR3 regions were identified and functionality was assessed. Sequences were converted to amino acids, and every sequence predicted to be non-functional was removed. CDR3s were broken into kmers both with and without positional annotation, kmer frequencies were analysed by PCA, and samples were clustered using each of the 1023 combinations of PCs 1-10. Leave-one-out cross-validation was used to validate the classification, with parameters re-optimised on the remaining samples in each round. Shannon diversity was calculated with the vegan R package from repeated random subsamples, each the size of the lowest read count. With CATT, TCRdb called clones again from the public reads; duplicate DNA rows were later joined. The V and J calls and clone size come from TCRdb's table, not from the authors' own analysis. The sample data list several hundred gamma-chain clones, and around 52% of these were observed just once. The top ten clones comprise around 10% of the sample.

For each case, genomic DNA was extracted from ten 5-um FFPE scrolls with the QIAamp DNA FFPE tissue kit. Fully anonymised formalin-fixed paraffin-embedded duodenal biopsies surplus to diagnostic needs were used to test TCR repertoire-based classification of coeliac disease. The TCR sequence derives from a human donor with celiac disease. The sequenced material came from a duodenal biopsy. The chain is assembled from TRGV10 and TRGJP1. TRGV10 is placed among ORFs of uncertain function. The CDR3 here reads CAAGIPLGWFKIF. The sequence in DNA is TGTGCTGCGGGAATACCACTTGGTTGGTTCAAGATATTT.